This entry lists 13 T cell receptor beta chains sequenced from one sample in a study of blood T cell repertoires in COVID-19. The repertoire was sequenced with immunoSEQ multiplex PCR; TCRdb's copy has only in-frame clones and lacks some. This sample has some 80,000 clones, with roughly 80% found just once. Sequencing used peripheral blood. The receptor set was obtained from a middle-aged woman with active or convalescent COVID-19.

This chain connects TRBV24-1 to TRBJ2-7; 10 nucleotides match TRBD1. The CDR3 spans 19 residues. Germline V gives CDR1 KGHDR, CDR2 SFDVKD. V shed 9 bases, J shed 3 bases, and the junction held 22 bases outside the gene matches. The CDR3 sequence is CATPTLSGTGALHYYEQYF. The CDR3 coding sequence is TGTGCCACCCCCACTTTAAGCGGGACAGGGGCCCTGCACTACTACGAGCAGTACTTC.

The V call is TRBV4-2, the J call TRBJ1-3; D remains unclear. Trimming removed 1 base at V and 2 bases at J, with 30 bases between. CDR3 size: 22 residues. Looked up from germline, CDR1 is LGHNA and CDR2 is YNFKEQ. Here the CDR3 DNA reads TGTGCCAGCAGCCAAGTTTATTCACGGAGAGGATATTCAAGCTGGACTGGAAACACCATATATTTT. Translated: CASSQVYSRRGYSSWTGNTIYF.

The chain employs TRBV11-2 and TRBJ2-5, with TRBD2 matching over 8 bases. The V segment lost 5 bases and the J segment 1 base; nucleotides outside the gene matches: 6. The CDR3 is 15 amino acids. The germline gives CDR1 SGHAT, CDR2 FQNNGV. CDR3 region: CASSPIRGGQETQYF. The CDR3 DNA follows: TGTGCCAGCAGCCCTATACGGGGGGGCCAAGAGACCCAGTACTTC. Filled out from reference TRBV11-2 and TRBJ2-5, the complete variable domain reads EAGVAQSPRYKIIEKRQSVAFWCNPISGHATLYWYQQILGQGPKLLIQFQNNGVVDDSQLPKDRFSAERLKGVDSTLKIQPAKLEDSAVYLCASSPIRGGQETQYFGPGTRLLVL.

The rearrangement uses TRBV4-3 and TRBJ1-2; 8 bases map to TRBD1. V was clipped by 6 bases and J by 4 bases; unmatched bases: 4. CDR1 LGHNA and CDR2 YSLEER come from the germline V gene. This CDR3 comprises 13 residues. DNA of the CDR3: TGCGCCAGCAGTCTTACAGGGGGCTATGGCTACACCTTC. Translation gives CASSLTGGYGYTF.

This clone was seen a few times. This chain connects TRBV12-5 to TRBJ2-2; D is unresolved. Trimming pared 3 bases from V and 5 bases from J, leaving 4 bases between. The CDR3 extends over 12 amino acids. Germline values: CDR1 LGHNT, CDR2 FRNRAP. The CDR3 region is CASGFITGELFF. The CDR3 DNA sequence: TGTGCTAGTGGTTTTATAACCGGGGAGCTGTTTTTT.

This chain uses TRBV20-1 with TRBJ1-4; 8 nucleotides align to TRBD1. The CDR3 covers 15 residues. Germline V gene data show CDR1 as DFQATT and CDR2 as SNEGSKA (reference sequence). With 3 bases clipped from V and 3 bases from J, the junction kept 6 bases outside the gene matches. CDR3: CSASTTGAANEKLFF. The CDR3 coding sequence is TGCAGTGCTAGTACGACAGGGGCGGCTAATGAAAAACTGTTTTTT.

V is TRBV11-2 and J is TRBJ1-2, with 9 nucleotides matching TRBD1. V gave up 5 bases and J gave up 5 bases; unmatched junction bases: 9. The CDR3 runs to 15 residues. The V gene's germline CDR1 is SGHAT and CDR2 FQNNGV. CDR3 in DNA: TGTGCCAGCAGCCAGAACAGGGGGCGGCCGTATGGCTACACCTTC. This translates into CASSQNRGRPYGYTF.

This clone was found once. This sequence joins TRBV28 and TRBJ1-1; possibly TRBD1 for D (6 bases). The ends were cut back, 5 bases at V and 4 bases at J, with 20 bases in the middle. The germline V gene has CDR1 MDHEN and CDR2 SYDVKM. There are 16 residues in the CDR3. This chain's CDR3 is CASSPSSGRGSTEAFF. The CDR3 DNA sequence: TGTGCCAGCAGTCCCTCCTCAGGGAGGGGGAGCACTGAAGCTTTCTTT.

The rearrangement uses TRBV27 and TRBJ1-1; possible D gene TRBD1, 5 bases. Germline V CDR1 and CDR2: MNHEY, SMNVEV (reference sequence). The length of the CDR3 is 13 residues. The germline V and J ends were trimmed by 6 bases and 1 base, with 9 bases remaining between them. The CDR3 is CASRQQGNTEAFF. The CDR3 DNA follows: TGTGCCAGCAGACAGCAGGGGAACACTGAAGCTTTCTTT.

The gene calls are TRBV28 and TRBJ2-1; 8 positions agree with TRBD2. V lost 3 bases and J lost 8; bases outside the gene matches: 9. Germline V lookup: CDR1 MDHEN, CDR2 SYDVKM. The CDR3 covers 15 residues. This chain's CDR3 is CASSFPPSGSDEQFF. CDR3 DNA: TGTGCCAGCAGTTTTCCCCCCAGCGGGAGCGATGAGCAGTTCTTC.

V gene TRBV19 combines with J gene TRBJ1-2, with TRBD1 matching 10 bases. The CDR3 totals 18 residues. The V segment lost 8 bases and the J segment 1 base; nucleotides outside the gene matches: 16. Germline lookup yields CDR1 LNHDA and CDR2 SQIVND (reference sequence). CDR3 bases: TGTGCCAGTTCCACAACTGCAGCGGACAGGGGGAATAACTATGGCTACACCTTC. It specifies CASSTTAADRGNNYGYTF.

The chain recombines TRBV14 with TRBJ2-6; 7 positions match TRBD2. The CDR3 consists of 18 residues. Per the germline V gene, CDR1 is SGHDN and CDR2 is FVKESK. The trim removed 1 base at V and 1 base at J, leaving 7 bases unmatched. The CDR3 sequence: CASSQGLAALSGANVLTF. CDR3 coding DNA: TGTGCCAGCAGCCAAGGCCTAGCGGCCCTATCTGGGGCCAACGTCCTGACTTTC.

The chain couples TRBV21-1 to TRBJ2-7; TRBD2, as called in the table, went unchecked against the DNA. TRBV21-1 is an annotated pseudogene. The CDR3 spans 18 residues. The CDR3 is CASSAPQLSGGPSYEQYF. The DNA of the CDR3 is TGTGCCAGCAGCGCTCCCCAACTCAGCGGGGGCCCCTCCTACGAGCAGTACTTC.